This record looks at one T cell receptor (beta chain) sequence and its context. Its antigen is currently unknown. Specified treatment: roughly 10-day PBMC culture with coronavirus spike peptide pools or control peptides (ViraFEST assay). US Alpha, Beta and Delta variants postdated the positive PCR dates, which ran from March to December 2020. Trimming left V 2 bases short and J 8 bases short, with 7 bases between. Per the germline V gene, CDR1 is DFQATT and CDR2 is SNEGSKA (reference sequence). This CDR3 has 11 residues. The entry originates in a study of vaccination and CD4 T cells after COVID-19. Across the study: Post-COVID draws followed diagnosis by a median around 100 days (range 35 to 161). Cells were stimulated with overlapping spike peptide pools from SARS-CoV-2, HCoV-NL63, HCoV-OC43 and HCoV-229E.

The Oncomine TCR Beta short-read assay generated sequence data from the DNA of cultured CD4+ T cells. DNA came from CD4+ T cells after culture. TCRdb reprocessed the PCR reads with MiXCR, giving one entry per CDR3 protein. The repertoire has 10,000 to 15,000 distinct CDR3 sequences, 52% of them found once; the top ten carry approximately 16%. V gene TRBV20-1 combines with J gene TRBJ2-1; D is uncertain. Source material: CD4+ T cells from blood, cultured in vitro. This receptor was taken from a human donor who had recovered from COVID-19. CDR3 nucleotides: TGCAGTGCTAGATCCGGCCATGAGCAGTTCTTC. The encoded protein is CSARSGHEQFF.